Sequencing of this TCR beta chain was carried out in a study of TIL therapy for anti-PD-1-resistant metastatic lung cancer (dated by TCRdb to about 2021). Regarding the complete study: Tumors were harvested prior to any PD-1/PD-L1 blockade, after which nivolumab was administered to patients, and lymphodepletion, expanded TIL infusion and IL-2 were given to patients who progressed. A median age of around 58 years (range about 38-80) and a median tumor PD-L1 proportion score of 6% were recorded among enrolled patients. The cohort was composed predominantly of lung adenocarcinoma, with a handful of EGFR-mutant and two ALK-rearranged tumors included, and half of patients were identified as current or former smokers. Across the cohort, whole-exome sequencing showed a median non-synonymous tumor mutation burden of about 1.5 mutations per megabase. Clonotypes were tracked across tumor, expanded TIL product and serial blood samples by T cell receptor beta sequencing of tumor and peripheral blood. General findings and caveats noted by the study authors: Because the cohort was highly selected, with more treatment-naive, never-smoker and oncogene-addicted patients than is typical, generalizability is limited. The baseline peripheral repertoire was partially replaced by infused TIL clonotypes, which then decayed over months, and persistence showed no apparent association with response. The study protocol defined all tumor marker inferences as exploratory.

The sample's time point label is to be understood as: pre-treatment sample, taken before nivolumab and TIL therapy. Adults with stage 4 NSCLC were enrolled in a dual-center phase I trial from October 2017 to early 2020. The samples were obtained from a phase I trial that was single-arm and open-label and tested tumor-infiltrating lymphocyte therapy combined with nivolumab in advanced non-small cell lung cancer. Blood mononuclear cells from EDTA tubes were isolated by Ficoll gradient, snap-frozen as pellets, and DNA was extracted with a Qiagen mini-prep kit. V and J are truncated by 1 base and 1 base respectively, leaving an intervening sequence of 14 bases. Including the terminal cysteine and phenylalanine, the CDR3 comprises 16 residues. The DNA shown is the 48-base CDR3, in frame from base 1. CDR1 and CDR2, per the germline V gene, are SGHRS and YFSETQ. TCR beta CDR3 regions were amplified from genomic DNA with the immunoSEQ v3 hsTCRB kit using bias-controlled multiplex PCR. TCR libraries were sequenced on an Illumina NextSeq 500 to around 1.8 million read pairs for survey level or roughly 5-6.5 million for deep level. The published analysis was carried out like this. Clonality was reported by immunoSEQ Analyzer software, which also assigned V, D and J genes and filtered out non-productive sequences. Repertoires of infused TIL and blood were compared using productive Simpson clonality and the Morisita overlap index of productive TRB rearrangements. Absolute clonotype counts in blood were estimated by multiplying the lymphocyte count by the CD3+ fraction and by the productive frequency of the clone. TCRdb obtained this table from immuneACCESS and retained in-frame rearrangements with V and J assigned. These tables miss some clones; where compared with another copy, unresolved V genes account for less than half of the shortfall, and the remainder is unexplained. The V and J calls and clone size are taken from that table; D and trimming were inferred from the DNA. Here the sample has tens of thousands of clones; around 80% occur a single time. The top ten constitute 4.8% of the sample.

As for this clone: This receptor's antigen is unknown. No much larger clone exists at a distance of one base, and base qualities are not known.

This sequence uses TRBV5-1 and TRBJ2-5; no D segment can be confidently identified. This sequence originates from a woman between 25 and 80 years old with non-small cell lung cancer. The sample in question was blood, obtained at baseline. This receptor carries the CDR3 CASSLLGQPVQETQYF. The nucleotide sequence is given as TGCGCCAGCAGCTTGTTAGGGCAGCCTGTCCAAGAGACCCAGTACTTC.